This T cell receptor beta chain was obtained from a study of response to subunit inactivated influenza vaccine. For this clonotype: Its antigen is still unknown.

The CDR3 contains 15 residues. Trimming removed 3 bases at V and 8 bases at J, with 19 bases between. Germline CDR1 is DFQATT and CDR2 is SNEGSKA (reference sequence). One entry per CDR3 protein, called by TCRdb with MiXCR from the RT-PCR reads. The table has more than 700,000 distinct CDR3 sequences, approximately 21% seen once. General observations from the study: Few new T cells, the authors suggested, are recruited by each seasonal influenza vaccination.

The rearrangement uses TRBV20-1 and TRBJ1-4, with D possibly matching TRBD1 (5 bases). The TCR comes from a man aged 50-59 years who received an inactivated influenza vaccine. The sequences come from PBMCs from blood, collected 5 days after vaccination. For the CDR3, the DNA is TGCAGTGCTAGGCTCGGGGCCGGCTTAGGGGAAAAACTGTTTTTT. Translating it yields CSARLGAGLGEKLFF.